What follows is one T cell receptor beta chain and its context. Its specific antigen is unknown. No base-level quality is on record; no much larger clone is a single base apart. The data are from a study of cytomegalovirus exposure and HLA in healthy donors (dated by TCRdb to between 2016 and 2019). A note on the overall study: An earlier analysis of several hundred of the donors reported 250 to 300 Gb of sequence data and roughly 110 million unique TCR beta sequences from some 180 million T cells. In addition to the first cohort of roughly 700 subjects, a separate validation cohort of approximately 110 different subjects was used. Every repertoire in the discovery cohort had been generated on one and the same sequencing platform. Donor age, sex, ethnicity and CMV serostatus were compiled together with the repertoire data. A later analysis re-examined previously published TCR beta repertoires from more than 600 donors and added high-resolution HLA genotyping to investigate patterns of TCR occurrence. In the later analysis, no new phenotypic data were used to find candidate immune exposures; instead, reliance was placed on TCR beta sequences and their occurrence across donors. Using immunosequencing, the study profiled T cell repertoires from about 620 subjects and related those repertoires to cytomegalovirus serostatus. To decide whether each TCR beta V gene segment behaved as functional or pseudogenic, an earlier analysis of some 600 of the donors relied on high-throughput TCR beta sequencing. A later genetic analysis took genome-wide SNP genotypes for about 55% of the roughly 670 donors and used that subset as a discovery cohort. Of the approximately 370 genotyped donors, 65% to 90% were placed in the genetic ancestry cluster associated with self-reported Caucasian donors. On average, roughly 250,000 unique TCR beta nucleotide sequences were sequenced per donor among 350 to 400 genotyped donors of the cohort, with 15% to 20% of those sequences being non-productive. The study aimed to test whether signatures of past pathogen exposure could be identified by cataloging public T cell receptors. Roughly 320 gigabases of sequencing data and around 80 million unique TCR sequences made up an early release that covered around 640 HLA-typed donors. Roughly five DR-DQ haplotypes were handled as single units for association and clustering, since linkage in the cohort was strong. The study combined high-throughput TCR immunosequencing, statistical association of individual TCRs with disease status, and machine learning to predict cytomegalovirus infection status. HLA typing covered class I and class II loci at four-digit resolution. The number of typed donors differed by locus: about 629-630 for A, B, C, DRB1 and DQB1; some 540 for DQA1; fewer than 610 for DPA1; and around 490 for DPB1. Points the paper makes about the study in general: Linkage disequilibrium might explain the correlated functional status among segregating V segments, but an unknown experimental factor could not be excluded. A cluster of highly shared sequence variants was judged likely to represent a technical artifact of the sequencing pipeline. It was suggested by the authors that the approach could potentially be generalized to other disease states and immunological phenotypes. Because HLA typing was missing for some donors at each locus, association tests included only the typed subset. Several of the top co-occurrence clusters appeared to be linked to parvovirus B19, influenza, CMV and Epstein-Barr virus, according to a later analysis. In the study, 150 to 200 TCR beta chains were listed as associated with cytomegalovirus. In vitro tests confirmed that a few of the cytomegalovirus-associated TCR beta chains recognize cytomegalovirus antigens. In this cohort, only TCR beta chains were sequenced, and detectable features were limited by the absence of alpha or paired-chain data. An association between a missense DCLRE1C variant and V-gene and J-gene trimming of TCR beta chains was found in a later genetic analysis and replicated in an independent cohort. A later analysis found that HLA-associated TCR beta chains were more clonally expanded and had lower generation probabilities than equally common non-associated chains. Roughly uniform sequencing depth across donors was assumed in presence/absence analyses, although this assumption may not hold. A further reported finding was that TCR beta sequences accurately predicted the HLA-A and HLA-B alleles for most subjects in the first cohort. In both the original and validation cohorts, the classifier was reported to diagnose cytomegalovirus status with high specificity and sensitivity. A later analysis found that TCR association rates varied across HLA loci, with DRB1 alleles showing the most associated TCRs and HLA-C alleles the fewest. A later analysis associated 16,951 TCR beta sequences with specific HLA alleles at a false discovery rate of 0.05. Most TCR sequences were observed very rarely across donors, whereas some public TCRs were present in many individuals. Because counts were too low, about 15 rarely observed V segments, including chromosome 9 orphons, were left out of the earlier analysis of 587 of the donors. An earlier analysis of approximately 530 of the donors showed that most TCR beta V segments appeared in productive rearrangements either about 87% or about 30% of the time, which broadly matched IMGT annotations. When HLA alleles, especially DR and DQ, strongly co-occurred, attributing TCR associations to individual alleles was difficult. Most CMV-associated TCR beta chains appeared to be HLA-restricted in a later analysis, and the HLA associations seemed to be driven largely by CMV exposure. Compared with the approximately 710-donor mean, donors in an Asian-associated ancestry cluster had fewer N-insertions in productive TCRs, according to a later genetic analysis. Immune exposure information for the cohort was limited to CMV serostatus.

The cohort was made up of about 610 healthy bone marrow donors. Cohort members were all nominally healthy when sampled, although unrecorded immune exposures were likely present. The donor tested CMV seronegative and was one of the 352 seronegative cohort members. Each donor provided a peripheral blood sample, and peripheral blood mononuclear cells were used for TCR beta sequencing. The Qiagen DNeasy Blood Extraction Kit was used to extract genomic DNA from the blood cell samples. Library generation was performed with the immunoSEQ multiplex PCR assay. For the multiplex PCR, a mixture combining 60 forward primers for TCR Vbeta segments and 13 reverse primers for TCR Jbeta segments was used. The CDR3 region of rearranged TCR beta genes was amplified from genomic DNA with a multiplex PCR assay. On the Illumina HiSeq System, the amplified TCR beta libraries were sequenced as 87-base-pair reads. Turning to the authors' computational methods: A later analysis tallied roughly 80 million unique TCR beta chains across the 700 or so repertoires, and some 10 million of those chains were shared by two or more donors. Raw reads were error-corrected and collapsed into unique sequences by a nearest-neighbor algorithm in which closely related sequences were merged to remove PCR and sequencing errors. CDR3 sequences were aligned to IMGT reference sequences to assign V, D and J gene segments. For a sequence to be retained, a match of at least six nucleotides was required to both a V gene segment and a J gene segment. A rearrangement counted as productive if the CDR3 had no stop codons and remained in frame with V and J, and every other rearrangement counted as non-productive. Following IMGT convention, CDR3 was defined as the stretch from the second conserved V-encoded cysteine to the conserved J-encoded phenylalanine. Sequences without an unambiguous match to a single V gene segment were excluded from the earlier analysis of almost 600 of the donors. An earlier analysis of a few hundred of the donors called V segments functional above 56.7% productive rearrangements and segregating when the between-donor standard deviation exceeded 5%. A statistical classification framework was developed to diagnose cytomegalovirus status using the catalog of TCR beta chain sequences. V and J gene assignment, in a later analysis, came from comparing TCR nucleotide sequences with IMGT/GENE-DB human TR gene sequences. A later analysis assigned CDR3 sequences and most-parsimonious VDJ recombination scenarios with the TCRdist pipeline. In a later analysis, every TCR beta chain was defined by the combination of its CDR3 amino acid sequence and its V-gene family, and reads without a unique V-gene family were dropped. To address suspected cross-contamination and a sequencing artifact, a later analysis removed approximately 590 highly shared, low-generation-probability nucleotide sequences. In a later analysis, a clonal expansion index for each public chain was calculated from normalized within-repertoire ranks of inferred template counts. In a later analysis, generation probabilities were computed using a VDJ recombination model fitted to out-of-frame rearrangements, and the results were checked against IGoR. A later analysis scored TCR-TCR, TCR-HLA and TCR-CMV co-occurrence with hypergeometric tests, applying a repertoire-size bias correction to TCR pairs. In a later analysis, false discovery rates were estimated by permuting HLA or CMV assignments 20 times. In a later analysis, co-occurring TCRs were grouped with DBSCAN, and TCRdist sequence similarity was added when clustering was performed within HLA-allele-positive subsets. Repertoires with fewer than 30,000 or more than 120,000 public chains were left out of co-occurrence clustering, as were five repertoires with anomalous nucleotide sharing. TCRdb took over this immuneACCESS table, retaining in-frame rearrangements with V and J assigned. Such tables are incomplete; in checked studies, under half of the missing clones stem from an unresolved V gene, and the remainder is unexplained. That table furnishes V, J and clone size, whereas the DNA furnished D and trimming. The sample yields approximately 250,000 clones; 70% to 90% were counted once. The biggest ten clones account for about 0.25% of the sample.

This TCR derives from a girl aged 2-10 years in good health and CMV-seronegative. Specimen: PBMCs.

This receptor has the CDR3 CASSPEASSYNEQFF. The DNA sequence reads TGTGCCAGCAGCCCCGAAGCGAGCTCCTACAATGAGCAGTTCTTC. The sequence links TRBV6-5 to TRBJ2-1, with the D gene call left open. CDR1 and CDR2 (MNHEY, SVGAGI) derive from the germline V gene. Measured from the cysteine to the phenylalanine, the CDR3 is 15 residues long. The entry retains the CDR3 DNA only, 45 bases that are in frame from base 1. Trimming costs V 6 bases and J 0 bases, and their ends lie 12 bases apart.